Listed below are T cell receptor beta chains from one sample, sequenced in a study of blood T cells in healthy people across ages. MiXCR was run by TCRdb on the 5' RACE reads, yielding one entry per CDR3 protein. Among 1,500,000 or so distinct CDR3 sequences listed, around 59% were seen once. The source material was blood. The receptors come from a young man in good health. Each CDR3 is given with its conserved first and last residue. Only some rows state a clone size, as once, few, many or a class for expanded clones.

>TRBJ2-1|few|TRBV29-1
CSVGRSNEQFF
>TRBJ1-5|once|TRBV3-1
CASSPSYKTGEVGQPQHF
>TRBJ1-2|.|TRBV27
CASSPEPTSFYGYTF
>TRBJ2-5|.|TRBV12-3/TRBV12-4
CASSQRPRVETQYF
>TRBJ2-3|once|TRBV5-1
CASRRRPVTDTQYF
>TRBJ2-5|.|TRBV24-1
CATSPALEGGIQETQYF
>TRBJ2-1|.|TRBV4-3
CASSQDSGQGTEQFF
>TRBJ2-5|.|TRBV6-6
CASSYSNRAQIPNEQYF
>TRBJ1-2|many|TRBV7-2
CASSSAYGYTF
>TRBJ1-3|.|TRBV24-1
CATRDLSGNTIYF
>TRBJ2-7|.|TRBV7-9
CASSLVAISYEQYF
>TRBJ1-5|.|TRBV20-1
CSARDPGDWQPQHF
>TRBJ2-4|.|TRBV29-1
CSVAEGAKNIQYF
>TRBJ2-3|.|TRBV10-3
CAISEGLGSSDTQYF
>TRBJ2-3|few|TRBV7-2
CASSLVALAGGPDTQYF
>TRBJ2-7|.|TRBV7-9
CASSPTQGDEQYF
>TRBJ2-1|few|TRBV7-9
CASSLKREQFF
>TRBJ2-1|.|TRBV2
CASGGRRRKGNEQFF
>TRBJ1-5|.|TRBV12-3/TRBV12-4
CASRNGGASNQPQHF
>TRBJ2-3|.|TRBV5-1
CASSSKMGVSSTDTQYF
>TRBJ1-1|few|TRBV20-1
CSARLTGGTEAFF
>TRBJ1-2|.|TRBV29-1
CSVEETYGTSGYTF
>.|.|TRBV23-1
CASSQWGGQAESEQYF
>TRBJ2-1|once|TRBV6-6
CASSYSQTGGNDEQFF
>TRBJ2-3|few|TRBV2
CASSEAGFSTDTQYF
>.|.|TRBV19
CASILQGQETQYF
>TRBJ2-5|.|TRBV10-3
CAIRDREQETQYF
>TRBJ1-6|.|TRBV6-2/TRBV6-3
CASSRRVHNSPLHF
>TRBJ1-2|.|TRBV2
CASSEALLVGAHGYTF
>TRBJ2-1|once|TRBV4-1
CASSQTSGRSEQFF
>TRBJ1-1|.|TRBV4-1
CASSQAKNTEAFF
>TRBJ2-3|many|TRBV12-3/TRBV12-4
CASSFRGGTDTQYF
>TRBJ2-7|.|TRBV10-2
CASSEPRDPRSYEQYF
>TRBJ1-5|.|TRBV5-5
CASSLGGQANQPQHF
>TRBJ1-4|few|TRBV29-1
CSVNGATNEKLFF
>.|.|TRBV19
CASGDRTQETQYF
>TRBJ1-6|.|TRBV3-1
CASSQDLINSPLHF
>TRBJ2-3|.|TRBV20-1
CSASEQWGVDTQYF
>TRBJ2-1|.|TRBV7-9
CASSLAGDNKQFF
>TRBJ1-2|.|TRBV5-1
CASSTRDGPYGYTF
>TRBJ1-5|once|TRBV20-1
CSVLGGARGNQPQHF
>TRBJ2-1|.|TRBV10-3
CAISESTGRLNNEQFF
>TRBJ2-1|once|TRBV12-3/TRBV12-4
CASSSIPTSGRSEQFF
>TRBJ2-6|.|TRBV29-1
CSVEDRKGRPLSGANVLTF
>TRBJ1-6|few|TRBV7-9
CASRDSQRSPLHF
>TRBJ2-1|few|TRBV29-1
CSVDRSSGRYNEQFF
>TRBJ1-6|few|TRBV5-1
CASSLQTSSYNSPLHF
>.|.|TRBV6-2/TRBV6-3
CAIKAGAHEQYF
>TRBJ2-3|.|TRBV10-3
CAISQRTSGDTDTQYF
>TRBJ2-1|.|TRBV7-9
CASSTTGYNEQFF
>TRBJ1-4|.|TRBV6-1
CASSESEKLFF
>TRBJ1-4|once|TRBV27
CASSSLGTGGPTGINEKLFF
>TRBJ1-1|.|TRBV5-1
CASSLGGFTRNTEAFF
>TRBJ1-1|.|TRBV3-1
CAGGVHTEAFF
>TRBJ2-1|few|TRBV5-1
CASLAGGPSSYNEQFF
>TRBJ2-1|.|TRBV20-1
CSARWGTSRFNEQFF
>TRBJ2-1|.|TRBV29-1
CSGAGTVYNEQFF